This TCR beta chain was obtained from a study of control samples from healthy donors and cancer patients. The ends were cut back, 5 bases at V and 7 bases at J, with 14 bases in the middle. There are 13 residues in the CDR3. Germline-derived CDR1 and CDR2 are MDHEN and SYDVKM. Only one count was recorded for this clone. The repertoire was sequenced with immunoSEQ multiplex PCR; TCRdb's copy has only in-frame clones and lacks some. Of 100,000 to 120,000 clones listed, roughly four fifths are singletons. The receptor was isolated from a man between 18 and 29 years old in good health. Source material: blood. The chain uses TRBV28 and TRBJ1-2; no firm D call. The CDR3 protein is CASSLPIGGGYTF. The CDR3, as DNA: TGTGCCAGCAGTCTTCCAATAGGCGGTGGCTACACCTTC.